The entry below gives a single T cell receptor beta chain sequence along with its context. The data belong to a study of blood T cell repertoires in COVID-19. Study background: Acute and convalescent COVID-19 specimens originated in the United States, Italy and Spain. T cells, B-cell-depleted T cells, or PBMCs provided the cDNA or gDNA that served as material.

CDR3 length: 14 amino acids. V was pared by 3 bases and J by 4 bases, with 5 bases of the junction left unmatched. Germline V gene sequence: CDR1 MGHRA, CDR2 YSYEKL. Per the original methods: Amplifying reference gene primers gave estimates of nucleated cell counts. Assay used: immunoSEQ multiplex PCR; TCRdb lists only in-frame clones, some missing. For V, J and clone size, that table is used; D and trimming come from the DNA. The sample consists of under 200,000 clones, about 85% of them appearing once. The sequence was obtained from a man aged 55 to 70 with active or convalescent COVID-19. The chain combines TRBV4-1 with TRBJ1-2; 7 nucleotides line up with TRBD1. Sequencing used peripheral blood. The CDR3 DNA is TGCGCCAGCAGCCATGAGACAGGGATCTATGGCTACACCTTC. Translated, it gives CASSHETGIYGYTF.